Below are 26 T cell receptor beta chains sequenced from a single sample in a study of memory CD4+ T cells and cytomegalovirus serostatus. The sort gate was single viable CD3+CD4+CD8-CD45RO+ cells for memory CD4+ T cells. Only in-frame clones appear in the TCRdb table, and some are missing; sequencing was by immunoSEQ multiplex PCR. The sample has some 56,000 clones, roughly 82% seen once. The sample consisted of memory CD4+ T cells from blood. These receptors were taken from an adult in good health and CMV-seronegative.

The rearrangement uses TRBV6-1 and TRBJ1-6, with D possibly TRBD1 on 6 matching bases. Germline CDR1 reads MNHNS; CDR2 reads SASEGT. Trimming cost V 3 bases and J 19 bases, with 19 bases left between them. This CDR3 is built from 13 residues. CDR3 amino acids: CASSDRGGDKVHF. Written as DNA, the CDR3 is TGTGCCAGCAGTGATAGGGGGGGGGACAAGGTACACTTT.

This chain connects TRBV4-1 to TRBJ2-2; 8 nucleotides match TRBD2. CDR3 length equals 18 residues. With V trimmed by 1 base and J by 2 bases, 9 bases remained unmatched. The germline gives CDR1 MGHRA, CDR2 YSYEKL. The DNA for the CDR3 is TGCGCCAGCAGCCAAGTTAGCGGGGTTCTAGCTAACACCGGGGAGCTGTTTTTT. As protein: CASSQVSGVLANTGELFF.

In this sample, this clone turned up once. CDR3 DNA: TGTGCCAGCAGCTCCGTAGCGGGGTATACAGATACGCAGTATTTT. As protein: CASSSVAGYTDTQYF. The chain has TRBV7-2 and TRBJ2-3, with TRBD2 matching over 8 bases. Germline CDR1 is SGHTA and CDR2 is FQGNSA. With 4 bases clipped from V and 3 bases from J, the junction kept 6 bases outside the gene matches. The CDR3 contains 15 residues. Full variable domain (rest looked up from reference TRBV7-2 and TRBJ2-3): GAGVSQSPSNKVTEKGKDVELRCDPISGHTALYWYRQSLGQGLEFLIYFQGNSAPDKSGLPSDRFSAERTGGSVSTLTIQRTQQEDSAVYLCASSSVAGYTDTQYFGPGTRLTVL.

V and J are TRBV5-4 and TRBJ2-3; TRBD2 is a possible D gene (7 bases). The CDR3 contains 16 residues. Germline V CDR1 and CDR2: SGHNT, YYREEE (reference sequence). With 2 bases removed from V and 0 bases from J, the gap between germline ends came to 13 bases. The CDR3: CASSFEGGPSTDTQYF. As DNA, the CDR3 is TGTGCCAGCAGCTTTGAGGGGGGGCCTAGCACAGATACGCAGTATTTT.

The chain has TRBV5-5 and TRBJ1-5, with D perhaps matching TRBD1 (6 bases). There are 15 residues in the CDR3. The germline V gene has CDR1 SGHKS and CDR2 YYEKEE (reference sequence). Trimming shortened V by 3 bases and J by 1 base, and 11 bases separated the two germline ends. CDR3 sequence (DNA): TGTGCCAGCAGCTGGGGGCAGGCAAGCAATCAGCCCCAGCATTTT. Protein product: CASSWGQASNQPQHF.

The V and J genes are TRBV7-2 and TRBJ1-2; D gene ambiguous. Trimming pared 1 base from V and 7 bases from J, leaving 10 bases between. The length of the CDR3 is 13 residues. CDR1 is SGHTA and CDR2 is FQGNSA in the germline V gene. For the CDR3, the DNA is TGTGCCAGCAGCTTAGAAGGGTGGGGTGGCTACACCTTC. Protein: CASSLEGWGGYTF.

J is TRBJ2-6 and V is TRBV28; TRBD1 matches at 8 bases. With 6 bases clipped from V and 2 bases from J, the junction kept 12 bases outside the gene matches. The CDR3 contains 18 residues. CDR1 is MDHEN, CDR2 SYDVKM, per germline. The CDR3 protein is CASSRRAGQGPGANVLTF. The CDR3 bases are TGTGCCAGCAGCCGAAGGGCAGGACAGGGTCCTGGGGCCAACGTCCTGACTTTC.

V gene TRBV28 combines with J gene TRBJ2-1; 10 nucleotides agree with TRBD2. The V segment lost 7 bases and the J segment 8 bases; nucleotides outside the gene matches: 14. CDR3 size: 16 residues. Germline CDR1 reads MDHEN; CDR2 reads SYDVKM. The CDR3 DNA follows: TGTGCCAGCATTCGTAGCGGGGGGCCGATGGGGGATGAGCAGTTCTTC. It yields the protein CASIRSGGPMGDEQFF. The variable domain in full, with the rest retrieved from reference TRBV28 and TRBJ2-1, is DVKVTQSSRYLVKRTGEKVFLECVQDMDHENMFWYRQDPGLGLRLIYFSYDVKMKEKGDIPEGYSVSREKKERFSLILESASTNQTSMYLCASIRSGGPMGDEQFFGPGTRLTVL.

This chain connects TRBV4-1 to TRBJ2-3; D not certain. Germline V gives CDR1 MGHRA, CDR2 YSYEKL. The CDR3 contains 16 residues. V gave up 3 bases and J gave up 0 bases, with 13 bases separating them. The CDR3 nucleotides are TGCGCCAGCAGCCATTGGGTGAGAGCTAGCACAGATACGCAGTATTTT. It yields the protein CASSHWVRASTDTQYF.

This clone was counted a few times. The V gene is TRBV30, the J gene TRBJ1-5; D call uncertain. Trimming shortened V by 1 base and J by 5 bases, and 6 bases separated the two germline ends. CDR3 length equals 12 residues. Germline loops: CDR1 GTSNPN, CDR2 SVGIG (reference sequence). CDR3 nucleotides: TGTGCCTGGAGTGCTCAATATCAGCCCCAGCATTTT. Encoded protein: CAWSAQYQPQHF. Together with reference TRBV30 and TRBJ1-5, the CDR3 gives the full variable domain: SQTIHQWPATLVQPVGSPLSLECTVEGTSNPNLYWYRQAAGRGLQLLFYSVGIGQISSEVPQNLSASRPQDRQFILSSKKLLLSDSGFYLCAWSAQYQPQHFGDGTRLSIL.

CDR3 residues: CASSQEYRGSGEKLFF. CDR3 DNA: TGCGCCAGCAGCCAAGAATATCGGGGGTCGGGTGAAAAACTGTTTTTT. V is TRBV4-3 and J is TRBJ1-4; D is perhaps TRBD1 (5 bases). V dropped 0 bases and J dropped 7 bases, with 15 bases sitting between them. Germline CDR1 LGHNA, CDR2 YSLEER. The CDR3 is 16 amino acids.

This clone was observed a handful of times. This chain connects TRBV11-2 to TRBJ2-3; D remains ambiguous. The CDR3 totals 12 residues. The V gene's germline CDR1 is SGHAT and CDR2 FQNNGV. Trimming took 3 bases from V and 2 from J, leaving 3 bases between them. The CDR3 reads CASSFITDTQYF. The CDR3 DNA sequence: TGTGCCAGCAGCTTCATCACAGATACGCAGTATTTT.

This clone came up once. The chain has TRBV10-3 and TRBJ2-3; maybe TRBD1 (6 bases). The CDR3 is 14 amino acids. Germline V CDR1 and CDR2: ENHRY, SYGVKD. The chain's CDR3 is CALSRGRGADTQYF. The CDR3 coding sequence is TGTGCTCTCAGTCGGGGCAGGGGTGCAGATACGCAGTATTTT.

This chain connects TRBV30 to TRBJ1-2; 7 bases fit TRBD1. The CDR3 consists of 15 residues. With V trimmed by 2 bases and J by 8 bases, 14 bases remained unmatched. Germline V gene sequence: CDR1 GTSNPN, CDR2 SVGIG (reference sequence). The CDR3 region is CAWSPTGQRNSGYTF. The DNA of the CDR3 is TGTGCCTGGAGTCCTACGGGACAGAGGAATAGCGGCTACACCTTC.

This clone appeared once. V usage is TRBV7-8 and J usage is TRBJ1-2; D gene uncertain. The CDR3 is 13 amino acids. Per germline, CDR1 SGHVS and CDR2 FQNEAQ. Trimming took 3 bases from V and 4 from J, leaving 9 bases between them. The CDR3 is CASSFGVGYGYTF. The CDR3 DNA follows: TGTGCCAGCAGCTTCGGTGTGGGCTATGGCTACACCTTC.

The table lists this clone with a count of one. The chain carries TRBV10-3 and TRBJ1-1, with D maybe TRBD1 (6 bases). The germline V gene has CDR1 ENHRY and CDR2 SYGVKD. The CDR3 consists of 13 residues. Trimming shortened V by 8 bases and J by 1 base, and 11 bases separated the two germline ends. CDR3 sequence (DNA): TGTGCCATCGGCGGGGGGCGGAACACTGAAGCTTTCTTT. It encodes CAIGGGRNTEAFF.

This CDR3 is CASSRTSGGRWEQYF. In DNA form, the CDR3 reads TGTGCCAGCTCACGGACTAGCGGGGGCCGGTGGGAGCAGTACTTC. The chain employs TRBV18 and TRBJ2-7, with 13 bases matching TRBD2. The J segment lost 7 bases and the V segment lost 4 bases, leaving 7 bases of the junction unmatched. Looked up from germline, CDR1 is KGHSH and CDR2 is LQKENI. The CDR3 has 15 amino acids.

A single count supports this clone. Here the CDR3 reads CASSLGAGSSGNTIYF. The CDR3 DNA is TGTGCCAGCAGCTTGGGCGCCGGGTCGTCAGGAAACACCATATATTTT. The chain uses TRBV5-5 and TRBJ1-3; D is undetermined. The CDR3 extends over 16 amino acids. Germline values: CDR1 SGHKS, CDR2 YYEKEE (reference sequence). V shed 0 bases and J shed 4 bases, with 14 bases lying between them. Full variable domain (missing parts from reference TRBV5-5 and TRBJ1-3): DAGVTQSPTHLIKTRGQQVTLRCSPISGHKSVSWYQQVLGQGPQFIFQYYEKEERGRGNFPDRFSARQFPNYSSELNVNALLLGDSALYLCASSLGAGSSGNTIYFGEGSWLTVV.

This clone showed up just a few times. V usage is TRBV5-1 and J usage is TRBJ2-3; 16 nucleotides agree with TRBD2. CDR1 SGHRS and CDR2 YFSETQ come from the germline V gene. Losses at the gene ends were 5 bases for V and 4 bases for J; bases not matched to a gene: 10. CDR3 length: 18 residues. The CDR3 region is CASRRTGTSGGAADTQYF. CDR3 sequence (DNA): TGCGCCAGCAGACGTACCGGGACTAGCGGGGGGGCCGCAGATACGCAGTATTTT.

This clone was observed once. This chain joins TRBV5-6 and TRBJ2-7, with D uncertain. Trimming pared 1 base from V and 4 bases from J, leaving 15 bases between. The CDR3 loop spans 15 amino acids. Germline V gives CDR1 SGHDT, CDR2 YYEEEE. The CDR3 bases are TGTGCCAGCAGCTTGCGCAGGAAGAATGGTTACGAGCAGTACTTC. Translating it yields CASSLRRKNGYEQYF.

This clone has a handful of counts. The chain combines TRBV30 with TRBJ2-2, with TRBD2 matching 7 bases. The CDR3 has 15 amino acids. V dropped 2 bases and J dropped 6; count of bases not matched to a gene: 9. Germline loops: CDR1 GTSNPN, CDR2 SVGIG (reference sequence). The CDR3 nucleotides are TGTGCCTGGAGTAAACCCGGGGGGAGGGCCGGGGAGCTGTTTTTT. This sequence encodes CAWSKPGGRAGELFF.

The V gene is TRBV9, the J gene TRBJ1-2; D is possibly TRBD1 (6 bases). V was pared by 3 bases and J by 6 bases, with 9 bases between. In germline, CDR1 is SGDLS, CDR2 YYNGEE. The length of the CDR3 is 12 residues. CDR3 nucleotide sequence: TGTGCCAGCAGCGCCAACAGGGATGGCTACACCTTC. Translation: CASSANRDGYTF.

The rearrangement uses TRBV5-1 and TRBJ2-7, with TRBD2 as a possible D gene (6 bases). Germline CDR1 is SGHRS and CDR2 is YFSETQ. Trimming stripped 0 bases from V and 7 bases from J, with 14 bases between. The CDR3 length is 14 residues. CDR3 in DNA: TGCGCCAGCAGCTTGGAGCGGGCTGAACGGGAGCAGTACTTC. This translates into CASSLERAEREQYF.

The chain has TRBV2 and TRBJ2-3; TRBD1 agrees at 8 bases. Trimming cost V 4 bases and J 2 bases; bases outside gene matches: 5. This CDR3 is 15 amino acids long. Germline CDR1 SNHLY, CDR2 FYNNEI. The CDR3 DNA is TGTGCCAGCAGTGGCCGGGGACAGGTCACAGATACGCAGTATTTT. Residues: CASSGRGQVTDTQYF.

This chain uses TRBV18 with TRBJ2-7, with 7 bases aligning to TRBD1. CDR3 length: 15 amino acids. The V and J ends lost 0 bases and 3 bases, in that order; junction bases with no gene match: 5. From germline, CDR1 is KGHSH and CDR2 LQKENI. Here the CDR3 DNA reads TGTGCCAGCTCACCACCAAACAGGGGAAACTACGAGCAGTACTTC. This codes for CASSPPNRGNYEQYF.

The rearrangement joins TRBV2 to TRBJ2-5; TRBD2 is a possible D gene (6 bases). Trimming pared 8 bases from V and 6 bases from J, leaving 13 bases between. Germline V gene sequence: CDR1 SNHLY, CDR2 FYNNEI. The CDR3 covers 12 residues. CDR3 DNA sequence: TGTGCCAGCGCTCGGGGGACCAAGACCCAGTACTTC. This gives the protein CASARGTKTQYF.